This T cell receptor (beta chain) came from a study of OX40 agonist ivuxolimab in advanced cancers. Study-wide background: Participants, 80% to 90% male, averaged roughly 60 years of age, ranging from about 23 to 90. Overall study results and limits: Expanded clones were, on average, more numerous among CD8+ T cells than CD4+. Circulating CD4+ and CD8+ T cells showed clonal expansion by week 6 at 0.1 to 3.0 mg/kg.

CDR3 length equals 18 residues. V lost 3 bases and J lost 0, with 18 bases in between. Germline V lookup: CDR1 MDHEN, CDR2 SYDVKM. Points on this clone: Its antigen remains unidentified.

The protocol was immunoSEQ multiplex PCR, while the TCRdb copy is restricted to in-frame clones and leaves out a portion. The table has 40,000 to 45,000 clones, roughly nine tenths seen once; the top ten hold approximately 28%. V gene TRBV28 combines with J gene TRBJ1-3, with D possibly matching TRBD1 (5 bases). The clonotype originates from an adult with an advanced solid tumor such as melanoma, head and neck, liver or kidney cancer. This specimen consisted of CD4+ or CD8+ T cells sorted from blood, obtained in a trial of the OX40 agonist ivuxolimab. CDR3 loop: CASSLGQGYSFSGNTIYF. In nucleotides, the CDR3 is TGTGCCAGCAGTTTGGGTCAGGGCTATTCCTTCTCTGGAAACACCATATATTTT.